This entry features one T cell receptor (beta chain) sequence. Its target is not known. With 60 Vbeta and 13 Jbeta primers, the PCR was carried out. Sequencing used immunoSEQ multiplex PCR; TCRdb keeps in-frame clones, though not all of them. The repertoire has 180,000 or so clones, 75% to 85% of them found once; the top ten carry around 3.4%. This CDR3 region has 15 residues. In germline, CDR1 is SGHAT, CDR2 FQNNGV. The V gene lost 3 bases and the J gene lost 2 bases, with 14 bases spanning the gap. The sample originates from a study of cytomegalovirus exposure and HLA in healthy donors. Study outcomes and limitations: Some V segments, TRBV6-2 and TRBV6-3 among them, were indistinguishable and were therefore excluded.

The sequence came from a woman in her sixties or seventies in good health and CMV-seropositive. Sequenced: PBMCs. The chain couples TRBV11-2 to TRBJ2-7; D unresolved. The CDR3 DNA follows: TGTGCCAGCAGCTTCAATCTGGGCCAGGCCTACGAGCAGTACTTC. Translated: CASSFNLGQAYEQYF.